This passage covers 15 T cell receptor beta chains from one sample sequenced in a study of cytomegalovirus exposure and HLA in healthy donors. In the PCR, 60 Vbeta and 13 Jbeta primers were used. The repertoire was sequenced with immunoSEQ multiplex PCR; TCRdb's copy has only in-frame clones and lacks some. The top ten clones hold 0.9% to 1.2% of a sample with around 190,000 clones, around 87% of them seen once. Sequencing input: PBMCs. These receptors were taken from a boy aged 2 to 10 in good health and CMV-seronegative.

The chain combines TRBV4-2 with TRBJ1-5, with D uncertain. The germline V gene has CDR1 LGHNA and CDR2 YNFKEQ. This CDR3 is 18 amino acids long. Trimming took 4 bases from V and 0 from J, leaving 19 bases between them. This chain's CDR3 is CASSLDTLSGDSNQPQHF. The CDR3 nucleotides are TGTGCCAGCAGCCTCGACACCCTTTCCGGGGATAGCAATCAGCCCCAGCATTTT.

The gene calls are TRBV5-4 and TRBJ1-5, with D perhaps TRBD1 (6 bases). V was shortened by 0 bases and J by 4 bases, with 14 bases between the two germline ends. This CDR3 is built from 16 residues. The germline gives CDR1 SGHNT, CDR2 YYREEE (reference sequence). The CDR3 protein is CASSLGSGRGNQPQHF. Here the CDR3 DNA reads TGTGCCAGCAGCTTGGGGTCAGGGAGGGGGAATCAGCCCCAGCATTTT.

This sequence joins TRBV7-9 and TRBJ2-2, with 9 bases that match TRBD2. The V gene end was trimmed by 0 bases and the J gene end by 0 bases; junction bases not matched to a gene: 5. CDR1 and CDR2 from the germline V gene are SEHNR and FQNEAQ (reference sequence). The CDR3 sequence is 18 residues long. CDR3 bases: TGTGCCAGCAGCTTAGCGGTCCTAGCGGGATCGAACACCGGGGAGCTGTTTTTT. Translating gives CASSLAVLAGSNTGELFF.

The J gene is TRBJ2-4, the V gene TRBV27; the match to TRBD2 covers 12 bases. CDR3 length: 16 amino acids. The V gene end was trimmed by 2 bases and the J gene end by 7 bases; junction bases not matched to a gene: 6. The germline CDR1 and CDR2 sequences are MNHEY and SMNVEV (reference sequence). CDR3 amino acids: CASSLTSGGPGNIQYF. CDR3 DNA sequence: TGTGCCAGCAGTTTAACTAGCGGGGGGCCGGGGAACATTCAGTACTTC.

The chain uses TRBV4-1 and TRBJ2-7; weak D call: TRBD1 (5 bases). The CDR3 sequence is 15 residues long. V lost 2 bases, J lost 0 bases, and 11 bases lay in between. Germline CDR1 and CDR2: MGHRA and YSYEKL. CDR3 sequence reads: CASSQKQESSYEQYF. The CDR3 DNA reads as TGCGCCAGCAGCCAAAAACAGGAGAGCTCCTACGAGCAGTACTTC.

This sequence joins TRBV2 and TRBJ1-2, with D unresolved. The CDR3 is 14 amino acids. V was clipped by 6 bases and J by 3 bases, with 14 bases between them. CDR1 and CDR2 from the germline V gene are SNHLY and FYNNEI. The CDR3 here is CASRALGTDYGYTF. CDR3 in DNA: TGTGCCAGCAGGGCCTTGGGCACGGACTATGGCTACACCTTC.

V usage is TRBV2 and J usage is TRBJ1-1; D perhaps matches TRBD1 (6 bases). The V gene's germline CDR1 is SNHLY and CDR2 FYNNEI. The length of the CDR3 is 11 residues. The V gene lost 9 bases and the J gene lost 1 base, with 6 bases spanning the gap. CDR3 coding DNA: TGTGCCAGGGGGGCGAACACTGAAGCTTTCTTT. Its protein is CARGANTEAFF.

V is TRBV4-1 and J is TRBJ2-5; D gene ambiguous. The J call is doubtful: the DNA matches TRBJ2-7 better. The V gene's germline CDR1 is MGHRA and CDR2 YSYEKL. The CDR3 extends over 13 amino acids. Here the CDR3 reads CASSPKPVYEQYF. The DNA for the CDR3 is TGCGCCAGCAGCCCCAAGCCCGTGTACGAGCAGTACTTC.

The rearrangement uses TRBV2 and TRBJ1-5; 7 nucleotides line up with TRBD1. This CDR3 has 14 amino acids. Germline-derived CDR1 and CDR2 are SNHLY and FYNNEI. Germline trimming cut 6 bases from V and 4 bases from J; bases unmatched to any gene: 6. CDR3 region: CASRAGTVNQPQHF. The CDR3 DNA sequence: TGTGCCAGCAGAGCCGGGACAGTAAATCAGCCCCAGCATTTT.

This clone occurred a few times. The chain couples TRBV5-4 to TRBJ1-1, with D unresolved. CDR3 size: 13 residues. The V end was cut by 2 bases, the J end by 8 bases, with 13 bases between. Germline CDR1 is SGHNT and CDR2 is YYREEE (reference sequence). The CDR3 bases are TGTGCCAGCAGCTTTCTTGGGAGTACCGAAGCTTTCTTT. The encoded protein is CASSFLGSTEAFF.

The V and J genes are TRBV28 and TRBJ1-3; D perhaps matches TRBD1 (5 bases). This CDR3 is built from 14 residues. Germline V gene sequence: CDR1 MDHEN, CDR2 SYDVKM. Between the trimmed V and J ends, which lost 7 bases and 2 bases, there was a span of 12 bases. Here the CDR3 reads CASIRSGAGNTIYF. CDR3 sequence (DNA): TGTGCCAGCATTCGATCGGGGGCTGGAAACACCATATATTTT.

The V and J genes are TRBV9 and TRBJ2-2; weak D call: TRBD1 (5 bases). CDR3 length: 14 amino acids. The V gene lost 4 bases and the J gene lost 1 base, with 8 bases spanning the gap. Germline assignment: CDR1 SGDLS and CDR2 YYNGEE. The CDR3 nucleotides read TGTGCCAGCAGCACCAGGGTGAACACCGGGGAGCTGTTTTTT. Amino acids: CASSTRVNTGELFF.

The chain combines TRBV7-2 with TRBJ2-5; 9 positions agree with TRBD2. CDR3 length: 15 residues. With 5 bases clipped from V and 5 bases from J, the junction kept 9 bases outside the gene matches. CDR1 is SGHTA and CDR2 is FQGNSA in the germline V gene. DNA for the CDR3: TGTGCCAGCAGCCCGGACCTTGGGACTAGCGAGACCCAGTACTTC. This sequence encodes CASSPDLGTSETQYF. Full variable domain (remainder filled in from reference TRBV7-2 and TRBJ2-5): GAGVSQSPSNKVTEKGKDVELRCDPISGHTALYWYRQSLGQGLEFLIYFQGNSAPDKSGLPSDRFSAERTGGSVSTLTIQRTQQEDSAVYLCASSPDLGTSETQYFGPGTRLLVL.

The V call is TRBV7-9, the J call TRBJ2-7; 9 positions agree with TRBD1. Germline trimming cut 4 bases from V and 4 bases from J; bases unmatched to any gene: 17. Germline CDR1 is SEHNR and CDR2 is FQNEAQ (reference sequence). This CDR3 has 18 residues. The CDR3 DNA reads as TGTGCCAGCAGCTCGAGGGGGGGACAGGGAAAAGTTTCATACGAGCAGTACTTC. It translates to CASSSRGGQGKVSYEQYF.

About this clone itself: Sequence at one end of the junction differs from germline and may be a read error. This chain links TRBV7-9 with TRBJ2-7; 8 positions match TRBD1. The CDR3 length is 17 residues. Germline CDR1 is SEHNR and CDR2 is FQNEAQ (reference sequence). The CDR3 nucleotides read TGTTCCAGCAGTTCCCTAGGGTCAGGGGGCTACGGTCGCGAGCAGTACTTC. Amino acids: CSSSSLGSGGYGREQYF.